A single TCR beta chain is shown here with its context. The antigen is undetermined. The sample is drawn from a study of cytomegalovirus exposure and HLA in healthy donors. From germline, CDR1 is SGHRS and CDR2 YFSETQ. This CDR3 region has 18 residues. V trimming: 0 bases; J trimming: 3 bases; junction bases outside the gene matches: 14. The primer mix had 60 Vbeta and 13 Jbeta primers. Source study methods: Per a later analysis, the number of unique TCR beta chains was 75 million to 90 million, of which about 10 million were shared. Produced via immunoSEQ multiplex PCR; TCRdb's table is partial and in-frame only. That table is the source of V, J and clone size, and D and trimming were worked out from the DNA. Found here are roughly 190,000 clones, over 65% of them singletons; the top ten hold around 3.6%. Study-wide results and caveats: The study labeled 150 to 200 TCR beta chains cytomegalovirus-associated. When a later analysis compared HLA-associated TCR beta chains with equally common others, the HLA-associated chains turned out to be more clonally expanded and to have lower generation probabilities.

Sequences were obtained from PBMCs. This chain links TRBV5-1 with TRBJ2-7; TRBD1 agrees at 8 bases. The source of this sequence is a man aged 35-49 years in good health and CMV-seropositive. The CDR3 DNA follows: TGCGCCAGCAGCTTGGGGACTACGACATGGGACAGGCGCTACGAGCAGTACTTC. It yields the protein CASSLGTTTWDRRYEQYF.